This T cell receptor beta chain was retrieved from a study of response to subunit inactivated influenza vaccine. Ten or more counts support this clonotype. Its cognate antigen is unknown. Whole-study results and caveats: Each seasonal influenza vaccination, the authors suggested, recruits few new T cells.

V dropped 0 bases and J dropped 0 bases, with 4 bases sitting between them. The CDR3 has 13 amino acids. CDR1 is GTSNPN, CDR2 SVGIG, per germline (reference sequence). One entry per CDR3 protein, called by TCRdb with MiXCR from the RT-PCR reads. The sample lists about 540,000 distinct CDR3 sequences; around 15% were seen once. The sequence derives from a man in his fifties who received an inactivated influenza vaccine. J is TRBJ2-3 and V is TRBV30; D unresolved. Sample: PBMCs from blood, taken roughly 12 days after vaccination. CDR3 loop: CAWSVGSTDTQYF. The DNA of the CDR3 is TGTGCCTGGAGTGTAGGTAGCACAGATACGCAGTATTTT. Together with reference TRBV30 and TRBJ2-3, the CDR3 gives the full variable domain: SQTIHQWPATLVQPVGSPLSLECTVEGTSNPNLYWYRQAAGRGLQLLFYSVGIGQISSEVPQNLSASRPQDRQFILSSKKLLLSDSGFYLCAWSVGSTDTQYFGPGTRLTVL.